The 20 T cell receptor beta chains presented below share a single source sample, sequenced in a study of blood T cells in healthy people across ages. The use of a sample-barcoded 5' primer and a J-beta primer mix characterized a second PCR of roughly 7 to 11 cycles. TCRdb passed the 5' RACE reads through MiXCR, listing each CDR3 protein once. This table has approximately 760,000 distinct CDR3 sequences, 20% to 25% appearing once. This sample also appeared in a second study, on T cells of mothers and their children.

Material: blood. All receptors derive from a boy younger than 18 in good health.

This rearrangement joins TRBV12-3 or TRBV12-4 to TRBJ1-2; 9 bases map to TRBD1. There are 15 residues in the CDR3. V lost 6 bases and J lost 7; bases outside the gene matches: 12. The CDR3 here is CASSRGQGLLVGYTF. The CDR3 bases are TGTGCCAGCAGCCGGGGACAGGGCCTATTAGTTGGCTACACCTTC.

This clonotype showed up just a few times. The CDR3 sequence: CSVGRGRTNYGYTF. As DNA, the CDR3 is TGCAGCGTTGGTAGGGGCAGGACCAACTATGGCTACACCTTC. The chain carries TRBV29-1 and TRBJ1-2; possible D gene TRBD1, 5 bases. Germline loops: CDR1 SQVTM, CDR2 ANQGSEA. This CDR3 spans 14 amino acids. V lost 4 bases and J 2 bases, leaving 14 bases between the germline ends.

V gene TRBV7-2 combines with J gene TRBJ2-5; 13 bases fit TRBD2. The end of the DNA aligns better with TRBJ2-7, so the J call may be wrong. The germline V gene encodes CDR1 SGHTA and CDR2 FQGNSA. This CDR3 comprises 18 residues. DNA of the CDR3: TGTGCCAGCAGCATAGGACTAGCGGGGGAATACCCTACCTACGAGCAGTACTTC. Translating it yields CASSIGLAGEYPTYEQYF.

The CDR3, as DNA: TGTGCCAGCAGTTACTCGGCGACTAGCGTAAGCTCTGGGGCCAACGTCCTGACTTTC. It translates to CASSYSATSVSSGANVLTF. The chain uses TRBV6-5 and TRBJ2-6; 8 positions match TRBD2. The germline V gene encodes CDR1 MNHEY and CDR2 SVGAGI. V lost 0 bases, J lost 0 bases, and 7 bases stayed unmatched. The CDR3 totals 19 residues.

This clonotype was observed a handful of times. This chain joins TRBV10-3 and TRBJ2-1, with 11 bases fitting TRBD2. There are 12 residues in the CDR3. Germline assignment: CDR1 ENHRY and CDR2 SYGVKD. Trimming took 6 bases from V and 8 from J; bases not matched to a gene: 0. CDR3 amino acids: CAIRGLADEQFF. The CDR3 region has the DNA TGTGCCATCAGGGGACTAGCGGATGAGCAGTTCTTC.

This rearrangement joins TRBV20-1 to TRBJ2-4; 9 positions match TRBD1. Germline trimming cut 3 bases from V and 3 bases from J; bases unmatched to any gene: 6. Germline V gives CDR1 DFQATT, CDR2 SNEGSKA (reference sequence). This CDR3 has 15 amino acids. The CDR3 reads CSASTTGGDKNIQYF. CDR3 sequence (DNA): TGCAGTGCTAGTACGACAGGGGGTGACAAAAACATTCAGTACTTC.

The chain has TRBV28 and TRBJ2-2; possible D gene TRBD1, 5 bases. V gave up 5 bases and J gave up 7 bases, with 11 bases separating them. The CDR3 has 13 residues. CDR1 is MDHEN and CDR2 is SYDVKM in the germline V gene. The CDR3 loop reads CASSEQGGGELFF. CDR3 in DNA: TGTGCCAGCAGTGAGCAGGGTGGCGGGGAGCTGTTTTTT.

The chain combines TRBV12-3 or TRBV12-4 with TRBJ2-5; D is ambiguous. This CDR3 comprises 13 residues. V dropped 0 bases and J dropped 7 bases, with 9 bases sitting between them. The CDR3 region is CASSLALVGTQYF. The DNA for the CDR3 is TGTGCCAGCAGTTTAGCGCTCGTCGGGACCCAGTACTTC.

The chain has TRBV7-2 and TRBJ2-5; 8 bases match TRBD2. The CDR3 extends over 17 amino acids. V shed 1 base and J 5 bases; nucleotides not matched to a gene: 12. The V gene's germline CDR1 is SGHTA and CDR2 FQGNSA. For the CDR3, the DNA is TGTGCCAGCAGCTTAGTAGGAGGACCCGGGACTAGTGAGACCCAGTACTTC. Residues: CASSLVGGPGTSETQYF.

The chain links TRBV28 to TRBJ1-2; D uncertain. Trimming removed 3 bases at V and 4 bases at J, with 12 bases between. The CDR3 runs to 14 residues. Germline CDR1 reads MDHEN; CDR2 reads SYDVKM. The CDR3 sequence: CASSLDGSIYGYTF. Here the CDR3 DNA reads TGTGCCAGCAGTTTGGATGGGTCTATCTATGGCTACACCTTC.

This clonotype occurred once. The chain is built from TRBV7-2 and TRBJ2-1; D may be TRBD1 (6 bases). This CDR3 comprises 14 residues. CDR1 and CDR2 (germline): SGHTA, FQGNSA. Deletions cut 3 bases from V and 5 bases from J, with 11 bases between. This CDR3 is CASSLAGQHNEQFF. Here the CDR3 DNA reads TGTGCCAGCAGCTTGGCTGGACAGCACAATGAGCAGTTCTTC.

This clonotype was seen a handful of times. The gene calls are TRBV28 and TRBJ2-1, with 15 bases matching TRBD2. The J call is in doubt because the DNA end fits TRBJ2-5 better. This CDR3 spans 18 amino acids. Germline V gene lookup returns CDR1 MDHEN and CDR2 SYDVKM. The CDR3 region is CASSWPGTSGRLRETQYF. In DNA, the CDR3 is TGTGCCAGCAGTTGGCCGGGGACTAGCGGGAGGTTGCGGGAGACCCAGTACTTC.

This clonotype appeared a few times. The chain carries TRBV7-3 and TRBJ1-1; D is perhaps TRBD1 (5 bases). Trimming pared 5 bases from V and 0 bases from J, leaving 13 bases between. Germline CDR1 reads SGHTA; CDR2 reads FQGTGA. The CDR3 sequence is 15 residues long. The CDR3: CASSEGAGMNTEAFF. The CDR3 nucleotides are TGTGCCAGCAGCGAAGGGGCAGGGATGAACACTGAAGCTTTCTTT.

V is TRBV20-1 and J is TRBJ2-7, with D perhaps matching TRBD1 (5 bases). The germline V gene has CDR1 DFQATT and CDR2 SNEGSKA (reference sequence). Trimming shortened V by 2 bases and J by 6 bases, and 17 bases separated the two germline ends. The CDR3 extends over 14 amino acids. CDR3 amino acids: CSARTWAGMGEQYF. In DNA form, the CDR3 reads TGCAGTGCTAGAACGTGGGCAGGGATGGGCGAGCAGTACTTC.

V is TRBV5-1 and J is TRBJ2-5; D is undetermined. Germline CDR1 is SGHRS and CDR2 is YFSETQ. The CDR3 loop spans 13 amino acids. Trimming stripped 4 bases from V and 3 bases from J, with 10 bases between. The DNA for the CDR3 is TGCGCCAGCAGCCGGGTAACAGAAGAGACCCAGTACTTC. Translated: CASSRVTEETQYF.

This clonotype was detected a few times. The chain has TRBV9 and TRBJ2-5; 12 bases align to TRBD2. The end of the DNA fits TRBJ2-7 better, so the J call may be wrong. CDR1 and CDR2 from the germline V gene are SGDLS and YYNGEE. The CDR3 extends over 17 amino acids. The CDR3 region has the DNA TGTGCCAGCAGCGCGACTAGCGGGAGAGGGCGGCCCTACGAGCAGTACTTC. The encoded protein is CASSATSGRGRPYEQYF.

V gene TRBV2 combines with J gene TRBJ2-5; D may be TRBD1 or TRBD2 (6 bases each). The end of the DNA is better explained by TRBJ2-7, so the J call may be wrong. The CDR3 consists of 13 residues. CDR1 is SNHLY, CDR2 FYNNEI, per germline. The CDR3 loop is CASSEGGADEQYF. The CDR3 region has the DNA TGTGCCAGCAGTGAAGGGGGGGCGGACGAGCAGTACTTC.

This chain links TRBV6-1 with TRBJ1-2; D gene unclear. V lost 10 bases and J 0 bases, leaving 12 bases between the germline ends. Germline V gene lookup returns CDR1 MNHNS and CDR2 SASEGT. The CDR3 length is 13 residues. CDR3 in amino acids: CAIQKGANYGYTF. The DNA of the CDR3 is TGTGCCATACAAAAGGGAGCTAACTATGGCTACACCTTC.

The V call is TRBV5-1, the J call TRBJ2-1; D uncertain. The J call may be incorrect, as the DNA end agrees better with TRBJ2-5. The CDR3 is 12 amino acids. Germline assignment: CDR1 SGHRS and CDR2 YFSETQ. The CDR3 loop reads CASSPDTQTQYF. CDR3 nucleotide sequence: TGCGCCAGCAGCCCGGATACGCAGACCCAGTACTTC.

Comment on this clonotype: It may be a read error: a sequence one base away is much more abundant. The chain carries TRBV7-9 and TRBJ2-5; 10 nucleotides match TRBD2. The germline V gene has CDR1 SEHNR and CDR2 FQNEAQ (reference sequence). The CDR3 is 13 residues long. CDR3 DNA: TGTGCCTGCAGCTCACTAGCGGGGGAGACCCAGTACTTC. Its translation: CACSSLAGETQYF.